These 15 T cell receptor beta chains originate from one sample sequenced in a study of CD8 T cells in Susac syndrome. Random hexamers were used to reverse transcribe the RNA input (about 0.5 to 1 ug). In TCRdb, the immunoSEQ multiplex PCR reads were re-called with MiXCR into one record per CDR3 protein. Of 69,000 or so distinct CDR3 sequences listed, about 95% are singletons. Specimen: CD8+ T cells from PBMCs. The receptors were sampled from a human donor in good health.

The rearrangement uses TRBV6-2 or TRBV6-3 and TRBJ2-7; 10 bases align to TRBD1. This CDR3 region has 15 residues. V gave up 5 bases and J gave up 2 bases; unmatched junction bases: 6. Looked up from germline, CDR1 is MNHEY and CDR2 is SVGEGT. In nucleotides, the CDR3 is TGTGCCAGCAGTACCGGGACAGGGGTCACCTACGAGCAGTACTTC. As protein: CASSTGTGVTYEQYF.

The chain is built from TRBV7-9 and TRBJ1-2, with a weak D call TRBD1 (6 bases). CDR1 and CDR2 from the germline V gene are SEHNR and FQNEAQ (reference sequence). There are 15 residues in the CDR3. V shed 2 bases and J shed 0 bases, with 10 bases lying between them. This chain's CDR3 is CASSLYTGTNYGYTF. CDR3 in DNA: TGTGCCAGCAGCTTATACACAGGGACTAACTATGGCTACACCTTC. Complete variable domain (other parts from reference TRBV7-9 and TRBJ1-2): DTGVSQNPRHKITKRGQNVTFRCDPISEHNRLYWYRQTLGQGPEFLTYFQNEAQLEKSRLLSDRFSAERPKGSFSTLEIQRTEQGDSAMYLCASSLYTGTNYGYTFGSGTRLTVV.

The genes are TRBV6-5 and TRBJ1-1, with D possibly matching TRBD1 (6 bases). This CDR3 has 16 residues. Looked up from germline, CDR1 is MNHEY and CDR2 is SVGAGI. The V gene lost 0 bases and the J gene lost 2 bases, with 13 bases spanning the gap. The chain's CDR3 is CASSYSRGGGNTEAFF. The CDR3 DNA follows: TGTGCCAGCAGTTACTCGAGGGGGGGAGGTAACACTGAAGCTTTCTTT.

The chain combines TRBV7-9 with TRBJ2-4; no definite D call. Trimming shortened V by 4 bases and J by 6 bases, and 13 bases separated the two germline ends. The germline V gene encodes CDR1 SEHNR and CDR2 FQNEAQ (reference sequence). This CDR3 spans 14 amino acids. CDR3 sequence: CASSSTFKINIQYF. CDR3 DNA: TGTGCCAGCAGCTCGACATTCAAGATAAACATTCAGTACTTC. The full variable domain, in which reference TRBV7-9 and TRBJ2-4 provide the parts outside the CDR3, is DTGVSQNPRHKITKRGQNVTFRCDPISEHNRLYWYRQTLGQGPEFLTYFQNEAQLEKSRLLSDRFSAERPKGSFSTLEIQRTEQGDSAMYLCASSSTFKINIQYFGAGTRLSVL.

Concerning this clonotype itself: Its ends do not fully match the called genes, so a read error is possible. V gene TRBV6-5 combines with J gene TRBJ1-3; no definite D call. The germline V gene encodes CDR1 MNHEY and CDR2 SVGAGI. This CDR3 has 16 residues. The CDR3 sequence is CASSYASWSSENTIYF. CDR3 nucleotides: TGTGCCAGCAGTTACGCCTCATGGAGCTCTGAAAACACCATATATTTT.

This clonotype appeared a single time. The rearrangement links TRBV19 to TRBJ1-2; weak D call: TRBD1 (6 bases). The V and J ends lost 10 bases and 3 bases respectively, with 18 bases between them. Germline V gene sequence: CDR1 LNHDA, CDR2 SQIVND (reference sequence). The length of the CDR3 is 14 residues. The CDR3 DNA reads TGTGCCATCCCTGGAGGGGGGGTTCACTATGGCTACACCTTC. Amino acid sequence: CAIPGGGVHYGYTF.

The CDR3 coding sequence is TGCGCCAGCAGCCAAGAAGAAGCCTCCCGCAGCGAGCAGTACTTC. It specifies CASSQEEASRSEQYF. The gene calls are TRBV4-1 and TRBJ2-7; no reliable D call. The CDR3 totals 15 residues. V was trimmed by 0 bases and J by 6 bases, leaving 15 bases between them. The germline V gene encodes CDR1 MGHRA and CDR2 YSYEKL.

This chain joins TRBV29-1 and TRBJ2-5; D is uncertain. Germline V gene lookup returns CDR1 SQVTM and CDR2 ANQGSEA. V lost 4 bases, J lost 1 base, and 1 base lay in between. This CDR3 region has 10 residues. CDR3 amino acids: CSVAQETQYF. The CDR3 nucleotides are TGCAGCGTTGCCCAAGAGACCCAGTACTTC.

The gene calls are TRBV7-8 and TRBJ2-5, with 15 bases fitting TRBD2. V shed 1 base and J 13 bases; nucleotides not matched to a gene: 7. The germline V gene has CDR1 SGHVS and CDR2 FQNEAQ. This CDR3 comprises 15 residues. The CDR3: CASSLEGTSGGLPYF. The CDR3 bases are TGTGCCAGCAGCTTAGAGGGGACTAGCGGGGGGCTCCCGTACTTC.

The rearrangement uses TRBV20-1 and TRBJ2-7; D ambiguous. V lost 6 bases and J 2 bases, leaving 14 bases between the germline ends. The CDR3 is 13 amino acids. Germline V gene lookup returns CDR1 DFQATT and CDR2 SNEGSKA (reference sequence). The CDR3 protein is CSALSPETYEQYV. For the CDR3, the DNA is TGCAGTGCCCTTAGTCCGGAAACCTACGAGCAGTACGTC.

This rearrangement joins TRBV3-1 to TRBJ1-2; D not certain. CDR1 is LGHDT, CDR2 YNNKEL, per germline (reference sequence). This CDR3 is built from 12 residues. Trimming stripped 2 bases from V and 3 bases from J, with 4 bases between. CDR3 amino acids: CASSQYDYGYTF. CDR3 in DNA: TGTGCCAGCAGCCAATATGACTATGGCTACACCTTC.

The chain is built from TRBV19 and TRBJ1-5; no definite D call. The germline V gene has CDR1 LNHDA and CDR2 SQIVND (reference sequence). V was clipped by 5 bases and J by 4 bases, with 18 bases between them. The CDR3 sequence is 16 residues long. The CDR3 loop reads CASSQNPVGFNQPQHF. In DNA form, the CDR3 reads TGTGCCAGTAGTCAAAACCCGGTGGGGTTTAATCAGCCCCAGCATTTT.

The chain couples TRBV2 to TRBJ2-2; D is perhaps TRBD2 (5 bases). The germline V and J ends were trimmed by 6 bases and 7 bases, with 21 bases remaining between them. The CDR3 extends over 16 amino acids. Germline CDR1 and CDR2: SNHLY and FYNNEI. CDR3 sequence reads: CASRLSGGRIGGELFF. Here the CDR3 DNA reads TGTGCCAGCAGGCTGAGCGGTGGACGCATAGGCGGGGAGCTGTTTTTT.

The rearrangement links TRBV6-2 or TRBV6-3 to TRBJ2-7; 7 bases fit TRBD1. Germline lookup yields CDR1 MNHEY and CDR2 SVGEGT. This CDR3 is built from 13 residues. J lost 4 bases, V lost 2 bases, and 2 bases had no gene match. For the CDR3, the DNA is TGTGCCAGCAGTTACAGGGGGCGGTACGAGCAGTACGTC. Translating it yields CASSYRGRYEQYV.

J is TRBJ1-2 and V is TRBV29-1; a possible D gene is TRBD1 (5 bases). The CDR3 runs to 15 residues. The ends were cut back, 6 bases at V and 2 bases at J, with 19 bases in the middle. Germline assignment: CDR1 SQVTM and CDR2 ANQGSEA. CDR3: CSVIKRGPLNYGYTF. The CDR3 nucleotides read TGCAGCGTCATTAAACGGGGCCCACTGAACTATGGCTACACCTTC. Complete variable domain (other parts from reference TRBV29-1 and TRBJ1-2): SAVISQKPSRDICQRGTSLTIQCQVDSQVTMMFWYRQQPGQSLTLIATANQGSEATYESGFVIDKFPISRPNLTFSTLTVSNMSPEDSSIYLCSVIKRGPLNYGYTFGSGTRLTVV.